The 20 T cell receptor beta chains in this list originate from one sample, sequenced in a study of T cells in Graves' hyperthyroidism and ophthalmopathy. Template material for amplifying TCR beta CDR3 regions consisted of RNA transcripts. The HTBI primer set drove a first-round RT-PCR of the TCR CDR3. TCRdb independently ran MiXCR on the multiplex PCR reads; one entry per CDR3 protein. Of under 300,000 distinct CDR3 sequences detected, roughly 13% appear once; the ten largest clones hold under 8%. Sequencing input: blood. Source of these receptors: a woman in her 40s with Graves' hyperthyroidism.

This chain connects TRBV20-1 to TRBJ2-7, with D tentatively TRBD1 (5 bases). The CDR3 consists of 13 residues. Germline CDR1 is DFQATT and CDR2 is SNEGSKA (reference sequence). Trimming pared 5 bases from V and 0 bases from J, leaving 11 bases between. The CDR3 here is CSAGYGASYEQYF. The CDR3 nucleotides read TGCAGTGCTGGCTATGGGGCCTCCTACGAGCAGTACTTC.

This clonotype has a count of ten or more. J is TRBJ2-1 and V is TRBV11-2; 14 nucleotides line up with TRBD2. Germline V gives CDR1 SGHAT, CDR2 FQNNGV. The CDR3 is made up of 17 amino acids. The V and J ends lost 5 bases and 9 bases, in that order; junction bases with no gene match: 12. DNA of the CDR3: TGTGCCAGCAGCCGCAGGGGGGGACTAGCGGGAGATCCTGAGCAGTTCTTC. Protein: CASSRRGGLAGDPEQFF.

The V gene is TRBV7-9, the J gene TRBJ2-1, with TRBD1 identical over 7 bases. Germline lookup yields CDR1 SEHNR and CDR2 FQNEAQ (reference sequence). With V trimmed by 5 bases and J by 0 bases, 7 bases remained unmatched. The CDR3 has 16 residues. This CDR3 is CASSPKTGSSYNEQFF. CDR3 DNA: TGTGCCAGCAGCCCTAAGACAGGGAGCTCCTACAATGAGCAGTTCTTC.

This clonotype has at least ten counts. The CDR3 DNA sequence: TGTGCCAGCATACGGGGGAGTGGGAACACCGGGGAGCTGTTTTTT. This gives the protein CASIRGSGNTGELFF. V is TRBV6-1 and J is TRBJ2-2; tentatively, D is TRBD2 (6 bases). Germline assignment: CDR1 MNHNS and CDR2 SASEGT. The CDR3 contains 15 residues. V was clipped by 7 bases and J by 1 base, with 13 bases between them.

The rearrangement links TRBV6-1 to TRBJ1-2, with TRBD1 matching over 12 bases. J gave up 4 bases and V 6 bases, and 6 bases lay outside the gene matches. Germline V gene lookup returns CDR1 MNHNS and CDR2 SASEGT. The CDR3 loop spans 15 amino acids. The CDR3 sequence is CASRIGTGGVYGYTF. DNA of the CDR3: TGTGCCAGCAGAATCGGGACAGGGGGCGTCTATGGCTACACCTTC.

This clonotype was picked up many times. The chain has TRBV20-1 and TRBJ2-7; D is unresolved. This CDR3 contains 12 residues. V lost 2 bases and J lost 4, with 9 bases in between. Germline CDR1 reads DFQATT; CDR2 reads SNEGSKA (reference sequence). The CDR3 DNA reads as TGCAGTGCTAGACCGTCTGGGTACGAGCAGTACTTC. Protein: CSARPSGYEQYF.

The table lists this clonotype with a few counts. One junction end does not reproduce the germline sequence, and a read error may be involved. The chain's CDR3 is CASSEQDSPPHF. The CDR3 DNA reads as TGCGCCAGCAGTGAGCAGGATTCACCCCCCCACTTT. The chain uses TRBV10-2 and TRBJ1-6; D remains ambiguous. Germline V gene sequence: CDR1 WSHSY, CDR2 SAAADI. The CDR3 spans 12 residues.

This chain uses TRBV6-1 with TRBJ1-3; maybe TRBD1 (6 bases). Trimming removed 7 bases from V and 2 bases from J, with 9 bases in between. The CDR3 covers 13 residues. Germline CDR1 is MNHNS and CDR2 is SASEGT. DNA of the CDR3: TGTGCCAGCACCAGGACAGCTGGAAACACCATATATTTT. Encoded protein: CASTRTAGNTIYF.

This clonotype was recorded a few times. The J gene is TRBJ2-2, the V gene TRBV18; a possible D gene is TRBD1 (5 bases). The germline gives CDR1 KGHSH, CDR2 LQKENI. Deletions cut 3 bases from V and 3 bases from J, with 14 bases between. The CDR3 spans 16 residues. This CDR3 reads CASSPLVGADTGELFF. CDR3 DNA: TGTGCCAGCTCACCTCTCGTAGGGGCCGACACCGGGGAGCTGTTTTTT.

This clonotype was observed many times. CDR3 protein: CASSPPGQGNTGELFF. CDR3 DNA: TGTGCCAGCAGTCCCCCGGGACAGGGGAACACCGGGGAGCTGTTTTTT. The chain employs TRBV12-3 or TRBV12-4 and TRBJ2-2, with 9 bases fitting TRBD1. Trimming took 5 bases from V and 1 from J; bases not matched to a gene: 5. The CDR3 has 16 amino acids.

This clonotype was seen ten or more times. The chain joins TRBV27 to TRBJ1-6; unclear D gene. The length of the CDR3 is 14 residues. Trimming took off 6 bases at V and 9 bases at J, with 15 bases between the two ends. In germline, CDR1 is MNHEY, CDR2 SMNVEV (reference sequence). Here the CDR3 DNA reads TGTGCCAGCAGCTCACTTACAGAGGGTTCACCCCTCCACTTT. Protein product: CASSSLTEGSPLHF.

Many counts were recorded for this clonotype. The chain carries TRBV11-2 and TRBJ1-1; D is ambiguous. V was cut by 4 bases and J by 0 bases, with 15 bases left in between. The CDR3 runs 16 residues. Germline V gives CDR1 SGHAT, CDR2 FQNNGV. CDR3 amino acids: CASSYSPSPLNTEAFF. The CDR3 nucleotides read TGTGCCAGCAGCTACAGCCCCAGTCCTTTGAACACTGAAGCTTTCTTT.

This clonotype was picked up a small number of times. V and J are TRBV2 and TRBJ1-3, with D unclear. V was pared by 5 bases and J by 0 bases, with 8 bases between. Looked up from germline, CDR1 is SNHLY and CDR2 is FYNNEI. This CDR3 is 14 amino acids long. The CDR3 sequence is CASSNGISGNTIYF. CDR3 coding DNA: TGTGCCAGCAGTAACGGGATCTCTGGAAACACCATATATTTT.

This clonotype has a count of ten or more. This chain links TRBV19 with TRBJ2-7, with D unresolved. The germline V and J ends were trimmed by 8 bases and 6 bases, with 14 bases remaining between them. This CDR3 spans 12 amino acids. Germline CDR1 and CDR2: LNHDA and SQIVND (reference sequence). Here the CDR3 reads CASSTLGFEQYF. The CDR3 region has the DNA TGTGCCAGTTCTACCCTGGGCTTCGAGCAGTACTTC.

This clonotype was seen a few times. The V and J genes are TRBV19 and TRBJ2-1, with D uncertain. Per the germline V gene, CDR1 is LNHDA and CDR2 is SQIVND (reference sequence). This CDR3 has 15 amino acids. V was shortened by 4 bases and J by 6 bases, with 16 bases between the two germline ends. In DNA, the CDR3 is TGTGCCAGTAGTACCCCGGGCCTCCCCGGCAATGAGCAGTTCTTC. Protein: CASSTPGLPGNEQFF.

The gene calls are TRBV27 and TRBJ2-6; D remains unclear. V lost 3 bases to trimming and J lost 3 bases, with 12 bases between them. The CDR3 has 16 residues. CDR1 and CDR2 (germline): MNHEY, SMNVEV (reference sequence). This CDR3 reads CASSFTRTGGANVLTF. The CDR3 coding sequence is TGTGCCAGCAGTTTCACAAGGACGGGTGGGGCCAACGTCCTGACTTTC.

The chain uses TRBV5-1 and TRBJ1-4, with D tentatively TRBD1 (6 bases). Trimming stripped 4 bases from V and 6 bases from J, with 13 bases between. CDR1 is SGHRS, CDR2 YFSETQ, per germline. The CDR3 sequence is 14 residues long. The CDR3 protein is CASSQEGVDEKLFF. DNA of the CDR3: TGCGCCAGCAGCCAGGAGGGGGTCGATGAAAAACTGTTTTTT.

This clonotype was detected ten times or more. The gene calls are TRBV3-1 and TRBJ2-1; possibly TRBD1 or TRBD2 for D (5 bases each). Germline CDR1 reads LGHDT; CDR2 reads YNNKEL (reference sequence). Trimming shortened V by 4 bases and J by 5 bases, and 9 bases separated the two germline ends. This CDR3 spans 13 amino acids. As DNA, the CDR3 is TGTGCCAGCAGCCCCGGGACCAACAATGAGCAGTTCTTC. The encoded protein is CASSPGTNNEQFF.

The chain recombines TRBV6-1 with TRBJ2-2, with 9 bases identical to TRBD1. This CDR3 has 15 residues. After removal of 7 bases from V and 1 base from J, the junction contained 4 bases not matched to a gene. Germline V gene data show CDR1 as MNHNS and CDR2 as SASEGT. CDR3 region: CASTRQGVNTGELFF. For the CDR3, the DNA is TGTGCCAGCACTAGACAGGGGGTGAACACCGGGGAGCTGTTTTTT.

This clonotype was seen at least ten times. The chain uses TRBV11-3 and TRBJ2-3; D gene uncertain. Germline CDR1 reads SGHNT; CDR2 reads YENEEA. V shed 1 base and J shed 4 bases, with 12 bases lying between them. CDR3 size: 15 residues. The CDR3 region is CASSLADDLPDTQYF. The CDR3 DNA is TGTGCCAGCAGCTTAGCCGATGACTTGCCAGATACGCAGTATTTT.